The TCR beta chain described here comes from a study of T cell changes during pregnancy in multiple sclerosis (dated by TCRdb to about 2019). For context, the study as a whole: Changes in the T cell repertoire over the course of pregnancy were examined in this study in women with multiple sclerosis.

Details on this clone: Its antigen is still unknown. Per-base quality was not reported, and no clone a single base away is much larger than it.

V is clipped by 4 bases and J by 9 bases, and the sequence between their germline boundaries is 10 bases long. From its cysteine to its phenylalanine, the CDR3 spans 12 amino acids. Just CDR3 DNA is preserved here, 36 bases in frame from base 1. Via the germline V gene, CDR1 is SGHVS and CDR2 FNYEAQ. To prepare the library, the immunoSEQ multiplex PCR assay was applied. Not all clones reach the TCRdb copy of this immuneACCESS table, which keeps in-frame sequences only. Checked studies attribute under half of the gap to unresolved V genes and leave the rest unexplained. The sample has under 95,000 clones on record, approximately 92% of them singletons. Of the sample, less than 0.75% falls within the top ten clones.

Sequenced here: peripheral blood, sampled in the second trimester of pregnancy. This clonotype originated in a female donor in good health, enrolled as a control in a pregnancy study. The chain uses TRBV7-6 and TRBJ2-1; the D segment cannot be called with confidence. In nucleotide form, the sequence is TGTGCCAGCAGCTCGGAAGGCGGTGAGCAGTTCTTC. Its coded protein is CASSSEGGEQFF.